Included here is one TCR beta chain sequence, with context. The antigen remains unidentified. No DNA is given; TCRdb re-called the 5' RACE reads and lists each CDR3 protein once. The sample's table shows a few hundred thousand distinct CDR3 sequences. Germline V gives CDR1 SQVTM, CDR2 ANQGSEA. CDR3 size: 14 residues. Each donor gave 2 to 2.5 ml of peripheral blood. This sample was taken from a study of monozygotic twins with inflammatory bowel disease. Notes on the study in general: Data gave no support to a single strong signal or clonotype associated with IBD.

Sequenced material: blood. The clonotype originates from a human donor with ulcerative colitis or Crohn's disease, or a healthy co-twin of an affected twin (not recorded which). This chain connects TRBV29-1 to TRBJ2-7; the D call of TRBD1 rests on TCRdb alone, since no DNA is present to check it. CDR3 in amino acids: CSVLGTSYSYEQYF.